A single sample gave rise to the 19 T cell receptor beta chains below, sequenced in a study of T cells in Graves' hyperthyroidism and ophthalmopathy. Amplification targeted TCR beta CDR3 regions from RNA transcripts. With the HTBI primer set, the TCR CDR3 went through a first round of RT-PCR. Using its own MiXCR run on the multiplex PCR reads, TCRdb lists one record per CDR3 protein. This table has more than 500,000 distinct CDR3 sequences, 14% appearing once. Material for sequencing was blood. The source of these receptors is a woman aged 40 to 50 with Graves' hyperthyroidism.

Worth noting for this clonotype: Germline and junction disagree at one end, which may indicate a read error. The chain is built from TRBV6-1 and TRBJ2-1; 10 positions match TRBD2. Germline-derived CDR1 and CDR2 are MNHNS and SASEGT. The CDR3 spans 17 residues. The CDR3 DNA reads TGTACCAGCAGAAGTCTAGCGGGAGTCTTACTTTACAATGAGCAGTTCTTC. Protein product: CTSRSLAGVLLYNEQFF.

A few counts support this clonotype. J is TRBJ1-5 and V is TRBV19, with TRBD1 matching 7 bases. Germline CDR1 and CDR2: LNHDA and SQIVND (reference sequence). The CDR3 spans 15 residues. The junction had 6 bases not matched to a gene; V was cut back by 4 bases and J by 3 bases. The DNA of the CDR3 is TGTGCCAGTAGTAGCGGGACAGCCTACAATCAGCCCCAGCATTTT. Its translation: CASSSGTAYNQPQHF.

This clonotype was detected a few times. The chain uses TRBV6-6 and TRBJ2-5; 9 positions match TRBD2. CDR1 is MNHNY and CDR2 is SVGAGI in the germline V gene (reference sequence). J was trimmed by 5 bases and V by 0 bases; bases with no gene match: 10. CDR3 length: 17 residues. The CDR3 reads CASSYSIAGGPGETQYF. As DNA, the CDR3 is TGTGCCAGCAGTTACTCTATTGCGGGAGGGCCGGGGGAGACCCAGTACTTC.

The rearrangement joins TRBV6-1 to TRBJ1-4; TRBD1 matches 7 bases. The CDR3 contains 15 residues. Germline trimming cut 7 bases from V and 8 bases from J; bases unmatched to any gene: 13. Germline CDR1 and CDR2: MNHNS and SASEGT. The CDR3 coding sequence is TGTGCCAGCAATAGACAAGGGGGCGAGGGGGAAAAACTGTTTTTT. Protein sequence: CASNRQGGEGEKLFF.

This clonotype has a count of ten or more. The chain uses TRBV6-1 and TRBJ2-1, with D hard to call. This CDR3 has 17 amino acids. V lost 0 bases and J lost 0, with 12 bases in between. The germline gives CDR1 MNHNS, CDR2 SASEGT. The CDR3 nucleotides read TGTGCCAGCAGTGAAGCCGGCCGCGGAATCTCCTACAATGAGCAGTTCTTC. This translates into CASSEAGRGISYNEQFF.

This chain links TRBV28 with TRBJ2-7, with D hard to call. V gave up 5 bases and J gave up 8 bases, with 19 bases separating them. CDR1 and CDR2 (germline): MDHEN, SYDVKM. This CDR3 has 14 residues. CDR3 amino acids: CASSTSAEEKKQYF. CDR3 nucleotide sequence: TGTGCCAGCAGTACCTCGGCAGAGGAGAAAAAGCAGTACTTC.

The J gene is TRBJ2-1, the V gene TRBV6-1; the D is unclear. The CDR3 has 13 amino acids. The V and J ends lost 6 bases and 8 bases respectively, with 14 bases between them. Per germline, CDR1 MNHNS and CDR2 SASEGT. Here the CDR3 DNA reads TGTGCCAGCAGCTCTACCCGGGTGGATGAGCAGTTCTTC. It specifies CASSSTRVDEQFF.

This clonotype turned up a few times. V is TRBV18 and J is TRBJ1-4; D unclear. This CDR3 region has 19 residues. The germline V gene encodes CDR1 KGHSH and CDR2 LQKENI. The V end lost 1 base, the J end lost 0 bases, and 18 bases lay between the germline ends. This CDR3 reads CASSPRSAPGSSTNEKLFF. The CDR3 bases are TGTGCCAGCTCACCACGGTCGGCACCCGGTTCCTCAACTAATGAAAAACTGTTTTTT.

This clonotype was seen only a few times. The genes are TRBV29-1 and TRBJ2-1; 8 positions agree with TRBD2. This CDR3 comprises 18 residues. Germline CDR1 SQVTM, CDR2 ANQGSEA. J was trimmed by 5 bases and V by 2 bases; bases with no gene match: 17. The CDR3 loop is CSVEWRGRRLAPDNEQFF. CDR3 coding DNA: TGCAGCGTTGAATGGAGGGGCCGTAGACTAGCGCCTGACAATGAGCAGTTCTTC.

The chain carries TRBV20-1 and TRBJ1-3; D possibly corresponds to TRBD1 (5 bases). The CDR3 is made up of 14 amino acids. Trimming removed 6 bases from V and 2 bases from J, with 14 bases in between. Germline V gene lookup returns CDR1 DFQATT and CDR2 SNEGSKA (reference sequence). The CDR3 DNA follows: TGCAGTGCGCAACAGGCCCAAACTGGAAACACCATATATTTT. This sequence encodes CSAQQAQTGNTIYF.

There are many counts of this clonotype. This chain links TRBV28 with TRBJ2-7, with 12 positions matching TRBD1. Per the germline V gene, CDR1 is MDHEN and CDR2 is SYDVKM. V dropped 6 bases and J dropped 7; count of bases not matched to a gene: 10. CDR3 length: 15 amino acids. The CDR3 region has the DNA TGTGCCAGCAGAACTCCCGGGACAGGGGGCGGGGAGCAGTACTTC. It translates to CASRTPGTGGGEQYF.

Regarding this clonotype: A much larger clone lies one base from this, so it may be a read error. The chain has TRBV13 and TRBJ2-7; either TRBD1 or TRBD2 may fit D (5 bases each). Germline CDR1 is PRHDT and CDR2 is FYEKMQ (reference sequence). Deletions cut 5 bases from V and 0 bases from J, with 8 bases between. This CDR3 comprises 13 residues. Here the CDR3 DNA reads TGTGCCAGCAGCGACGGGACCTCCTACGAGCAGTACTTC. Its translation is CASSDGTSYEQYF.

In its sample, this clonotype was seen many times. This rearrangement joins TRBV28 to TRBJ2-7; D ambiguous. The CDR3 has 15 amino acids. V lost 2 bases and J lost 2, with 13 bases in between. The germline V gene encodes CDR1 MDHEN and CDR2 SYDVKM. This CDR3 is CASSLGFDNTYEQYF. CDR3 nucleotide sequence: TGTGCCAGCAGTTTAGGGTTTGACAACACCTACGAGCAGTACTTC.

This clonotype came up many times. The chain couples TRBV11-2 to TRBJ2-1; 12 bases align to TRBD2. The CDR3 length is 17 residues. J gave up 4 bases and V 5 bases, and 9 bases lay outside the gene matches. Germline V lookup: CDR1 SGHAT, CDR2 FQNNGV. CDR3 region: CASSPRTSGIPYNEQFF. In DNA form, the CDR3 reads TGTGCCAGCAGCCCCAGGACTAGCGGGATACCTTACAATGAGCAGTTCTTC.

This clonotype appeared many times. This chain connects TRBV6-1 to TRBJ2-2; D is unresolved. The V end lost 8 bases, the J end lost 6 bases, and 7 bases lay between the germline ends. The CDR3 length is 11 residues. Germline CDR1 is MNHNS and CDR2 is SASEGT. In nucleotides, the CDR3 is TGTGCCAGCGGCAAAGCCGGGGAGCTGTTTTTT. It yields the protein CASGKAGELFF.

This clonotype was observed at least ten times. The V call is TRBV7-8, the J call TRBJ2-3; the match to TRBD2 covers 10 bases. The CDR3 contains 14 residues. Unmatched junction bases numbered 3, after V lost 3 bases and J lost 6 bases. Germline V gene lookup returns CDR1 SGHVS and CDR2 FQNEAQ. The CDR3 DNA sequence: TGTGCCAGCAGCTTGGGACTAGCGTGGGATACGCAGTATTTT. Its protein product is CASSLGLAWDTQYF.

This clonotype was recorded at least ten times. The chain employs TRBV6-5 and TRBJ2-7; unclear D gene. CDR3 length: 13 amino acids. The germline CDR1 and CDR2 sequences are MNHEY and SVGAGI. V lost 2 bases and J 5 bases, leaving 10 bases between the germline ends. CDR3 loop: CASSYDPSDEQYF. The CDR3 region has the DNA TGTGCCAGCAGTTACGACCCCAGCGACGAGCAGTACTTC.

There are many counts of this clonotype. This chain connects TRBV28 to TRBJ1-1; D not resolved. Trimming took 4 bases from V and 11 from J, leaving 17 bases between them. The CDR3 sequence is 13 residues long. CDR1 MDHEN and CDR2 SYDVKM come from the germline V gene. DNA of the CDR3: TGTGCCAGCAGTTCTGGGCCTCTCGCTGTGGCTTTCTTT. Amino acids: CASSSGPLAVAFF.

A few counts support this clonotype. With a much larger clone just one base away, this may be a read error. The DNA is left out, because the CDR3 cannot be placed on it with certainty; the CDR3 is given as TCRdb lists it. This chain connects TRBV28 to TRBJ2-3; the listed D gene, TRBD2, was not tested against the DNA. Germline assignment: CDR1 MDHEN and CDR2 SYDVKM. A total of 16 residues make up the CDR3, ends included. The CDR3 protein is CASSSAVAGGTDTQCF.